The entry that follows covers one T cell receptor (beta chain) sequence. Its cognate antigen has yet to be identified. No per-base quality is available; no much larger clone lies one base away. This entry is derived from a study of shared clonotypes between healthy human individuals (dated by TCRdb to 2020 to 2022). Context from the whole study: The cohort included three men and two women between 18 and 49 years of age. To estimate repertoire size and how much clonotypes are shared between individuals, the study performed deep sequencing of blood TCR repertoires from about 5 healthy adults. Per donor, three plates each were used for CD4 naive and CD4 memory, two for CD8 naive, and one for CD8 memory. To increase sequencing depth and limit assay-specific biases, different laboratories used diverse techniques to prepare libraries and sequence TCR repertoires. Per donor, leukapheresis produced somewhere between about 0.94 and 8.9 billion PBMCs. Overall study results and their limits: Compared with non-shared clonotypes, the clonotypes found in all four sorted-subset donors had higher generation probabilities. Sampling was limited to blood, and TCR repertoires in tissue likely differ from TCR repertoires in blood. Incomplete sequencing was indicated by rarefaction of sorted-subset datasets, despite the large sequencing depth. Larger estimated clonotype richness was generally found for naive subsets than for memory subsets. Pairwise subsampling indicated that sequencing depth was expected to affect the degree of clonotype sharing among donors. Because the study included a small number of donors, the genetic and exposure-history diversity represented was limited. Sharing across a handful of donors was observed for about 5% of naive CD4, around 3.5% of naive CD8, about 2.3% of memory CD4, and roughly 0.4% of memory CD8 clonotypes.

The CDR3 goes from the cysteine to the phenylalanine over 14 residues. The CDR3 DNA has 42 bases and is translated from base 1. V lost 4 bases and J lost 0 bases; the stretch between them is 9 bases long. For CDR1 and CDR2, the germline V gene (reference sequence) lists SGHNT and YYREEE. Using the deep immunoSEQ assay, TCR CDR3 regions were amplified from genomic DNA by multiplex PCR. Extracted genomic DNA from each cell subset was distributed evenly across all wells of several immunoSEQ 96-well plates, and each plate was treated as a replicate. Each replicate PCR for sorted subsets received about 0.2 ug genomic DNA, equal to about 30,000 T cell genomes. Purified libraries were quantified with a Qubit 3.0 fluorometer, sized on a Bioanalyzer 2100, and re-quantified with the KAPA Library Quantification kit. Every immunoSEQ 96-well plate was sequenced on a dedicated single-read 150-cycle Illumina NextSeq 550 flow cell. The paper's processing steps were these. The immunoSEQ output contained only junctional sequences without quality scores, so filtering could not match that applied to full-length reads. To assign V/J genes and CDR3, sequences were annotated using PyIR, a Python wrapper for IgBLAST v1.9, with IMGT germline references. Reads were filtered out if the reads had weak V/J assignments (E-value above 1e-6), no CDR3, stop codons, out-of-frame junctions, or ambiguous translated residues. A V3J clonotype was defined by an identical inferred V gene, J gene, and CDR3 amino acid sequence. Percentage overlap between repertoires was calculated by dividing the number of shared unique clonotypes by the size of the smaller repertoire. Richness of each repertoire was evaluated using RTK rarefaction, the Chao1 estimator, and Recon v2.1 estimates of unobserved clonotypes. Generation probabilities for all TCRbeta clonotypes obtained by the gDNA method from four donors were computed using OLGA. Imported from immuneACCESS, the table was reduced by TCRdb to in-frame sequences with V and J called. These copies leave out some clones; in studies compared against another copy, an unresolved V gene accounts for under half, and the cause of the remainder is not known. V and J calls and clone size are copied from that table; D and trimming were computed from the DNA. The sample table records hundreds of thousands of clones; 90% to 98% of these occur just once. Of the sample, about 0.32% is held by the ten largest clones.

Healthy HIV-negative adults with no recently reported acute infections or vaccinations were included as donors. All donors were Caucasian adults living in Nashville, Tennessee, USA. CD8 memory samples combined magnetically selected CD45RO+ cells with CCR7-negative CD45RA+ effector memory (TemRA) cells. Blood was obtained by leukapheresis, after which PBMCs were separated by Ficoll-Histopaque density gradient centrifugation and cryopreserved in liquid nitrogen vapor phase. Analytical flow cytometry was used to check the purity and quantity of each magnetically sorted T cell population. From each sorted fraction, genomic DNA was isolated and quantified by UV absorbance on a Nanodrop 2000c.

Recombination joined TRBV5-4 with TRBJ2-3; the D gene is possibly TRBD2, with 5 bases matching. The sequence derives from a man younger than 45 in good health. Sequencing was carried out using memory CD8+ T cells sorted from blood. The label giving this sample's cell subset or site can be read as: CD45RO+ cells pooled with CCR7-negative TemRA cells. The DNA sequence is TGTGCCAGCAGCCCGGACTTAAGCACAGATACGCAGTATTTT. It translates as CASSPDLSTDTQYF.